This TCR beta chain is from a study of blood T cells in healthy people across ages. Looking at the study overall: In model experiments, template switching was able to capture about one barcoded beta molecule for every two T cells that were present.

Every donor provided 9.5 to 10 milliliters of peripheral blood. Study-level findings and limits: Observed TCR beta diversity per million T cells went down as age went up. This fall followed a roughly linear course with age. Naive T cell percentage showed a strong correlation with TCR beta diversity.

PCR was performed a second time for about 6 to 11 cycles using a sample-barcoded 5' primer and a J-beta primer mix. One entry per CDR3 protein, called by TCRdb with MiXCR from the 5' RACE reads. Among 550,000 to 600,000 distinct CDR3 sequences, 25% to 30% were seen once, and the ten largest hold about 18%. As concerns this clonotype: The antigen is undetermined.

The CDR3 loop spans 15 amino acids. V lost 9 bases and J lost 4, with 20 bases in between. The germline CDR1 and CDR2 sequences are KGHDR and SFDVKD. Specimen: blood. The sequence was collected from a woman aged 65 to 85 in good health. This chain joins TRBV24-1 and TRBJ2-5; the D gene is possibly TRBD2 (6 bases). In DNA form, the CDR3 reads TGTGCCACCGCACCGACGTGGAGGGGCAGAGAGACCCAGTACTTC. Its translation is CATAPTWRGRETQYF.